This note documents a single TCR beta chain sequence. This study enrolled people aged about 18 to 90 from about 24 US geographic areas. Authors' methods: From reference gene primer amplification, estimates of nucleated cell counts were derived. Profiling relied on immunoSEQ multiplex PCR, and the TCRdb table lists in-frame clones only, not all of them. V, J and clone size reflect that table, while D and trimming were determined from the DNA. The sample lists 350,000 to 450,000 clones, around nine tenths occurring once. Germline CDR1 is SGHRS and CDR2 is YFSETQ. V dropped 4 bases and J dropped 3; count of bases not matched to a gene: 13. This CDR3 contains 17 residues. This entry belongs to a study of blood T cell repertoires in COVID-19. Study-level information: The origin of the acute and convalescent COVID-19 samples was the United States, Italy and Spain. T cells, B-cell-depleted T cells, or PBMCs supplied cDNA or gDNA.

The chain has TRBV5-1 and TRBJ2-7; TRBD1 matches 10 bases. The receptor was derived from a young woman who had been exposed to COVID-19. Sequencing was carried out using PBMCs or T cells enriched from blood (not recorded which). For the CDR3, the DNA is TGCGCCAGCAGCACATCTCGGACAGGGGGGAACTACTACGAGCAGTACTTC. Translated, it gives CASSTSRTGGNYYEQYF.